The 2 T cell receptor beta chains reported below all come from one sample, sequenced in a study of blood T cell repertoires in COVID-19. The table came from immunoSEQ multiplex PCR; TCRdb's copy has only in-frame clones and leaves some out. This sample has some 58,000 clones; around 86% occur once, and the top ten carry roughly 8%. Sequenced: peripheral blood. The receptor set was obtained from a man aged 45-65 years with active COVID-19.

The chain recombines TRBV3-1 (or the pseudogene TRBV3-2) with TRBJ2-5; 9 bases fit TRBD2. J lost 5 bases, V lost 4 bases, and 5 bases had no gene match. The CDR3 length is 14 residues. Germline lookup yields CDR1 LGHDT and CDR2 YNNKEL (reference sequence). Here the CDR3 DNA reads TGTGCCAGCAGCCCTAGCGGGATGGGCGAGACCCAGTACTTC. Protein: CASSPSGMGETQYF.

J is TRBJ2-7 and V is TRBV19, with 8 bases fitting TRBD1. CDR3 size: 14 residues. In germline, CDR1 is LNHDA, CDR2 SQIVND (reference sequence). The trim removed 1 base at V and 4 bases at J, leaving 3 bases unmatched. The CDR3 protein is CASSIGTGTYEQYF. CDR3 nucleotide sequence: TGTGCCAGTAGTATAGGGACAGGGACGTACGAGCAGTACTTC.